This entry lists 27 T cell receptor beta chains sequenced from one sample in a study of blood T cell repertoires in COVID-19 (dated by TCRdb to about 2020). The library was made by the immunoSEQ multiplex PCR assay. TCRdb mirrors the immuneACCESS table, restricted to in-frame sequences. Some clones are absent from its copies; in checked studies, under half trace to an unresolved V gene, and the reason for the others is unknown. The sample table shows 200,000 or so clones, and 80% to 85% are seen once. In total, the top ten clones hold roughly 7% of the sample. The specimen sequenced was PBMCs or T cells enriched from blood (not recorded which). Source of these receptors: a middle-aged man who had recovered from COVID-19.

V is TRBV18 and J is TRBJ1-6; D not certain. The CDR3 runs 15 residues. Germline loops: CDR1 KGHSH, CDR2 LQKENI. Trimming cost V 3 bases and J 5 bases, with 11 bases left between them. In DNA, the CDR3 is TGTGCCAGCTCACCGGTCCCCGGGGATAATTCACCCCTCCACTTT. Translated: CASSPVPGDNSPLHF.

The chain has TRBV30 and TRBJ1-5, with D perhaps matching TRBD1 (5 bases). Between the trimmed V and J ends, which lost 7 bases and 2 bases, there was a span of 15 bases. The CDR3 contains 14 residues. Germline lookup yields CDR1 GTSNPN and CDR2 SVGIG (reference sequence). The DNA of the CDR3 is TGTGCCTACACGACAGTTCAGGGCAATCAGCCCCAGCATTTT. Encoded protein: CAYTTVQGNQPQHF.

The chain couples TRBV7-9 to TRBJ2-2, with TRBD2 matching 7 bases. Germline CDR1 and CDR2: SEHNR and FQNEAQ (reference sequence). The V and J ends lost 4 bases and 2 bases, in that order; junction bases with no gene match: 4. The CDR3 loop spans 15 amino acids. This CDR3 reads CASSWASGNTGELFF. For the CDR3, the DNA is TGTGCCAGCAGCTGGGCTAGCGGTAACACCGGGGAGCTGTTTTTT.

The table lists this clone with a few counts. The gene calls are TRBV5-1 and TRBJ1-1, with TRBD1 matching 7 bases. Per the germline V gene, CDR1 is SGHRS and CDR2 is YFSETQ. V shed 3 bases, J shed 8 bases, and the junction held 10 bases outside the gene matches. The CDR3 consists of 14 residues. The CDR3 loop reads CASSSQTGYVEAFF. Here the CDR3 DNA reads TGCGCCAGCAGCTCTCAGACAGGGTATGTAGAAGCTTTCTTT.

The chain combines TRBV2 with TRBJ1-2, with D hard to call. Germline-derived CDR1 and CDR2 are SNHLY and FYNNEI. The CDR3 sequence is 13 residues long. Trimming left V 6 bases short and J 6 bases short, with 14 bases between. The CDR3 region has the DNA TGTGCCAGCAGGGCGGAGGTTACCAATGGCTACACCTTC. Encoded protein: CASRAEVTNGYTF. Complete variable domain (other parts from reference TRBV2 and TRBJ1-2): EPEVTQTPSHQVTQMGQEVILRCVPISNHLYFYWYRQILGQKVEFLVSFYNNEISEKSEIFDDQFSVERPDGSNFTLKIRSTKLEDSAMYFCASRAEVTNGYTFGSGTRLTVV.

The chain combines TRBV7-3 with TRBJ2-3, with D possibly being TRBD2 (7 bases). CDR3 length: 16 amino acids. Trimming removed 5 bases at V and 2 bases at J, with 17 bases between. In germline, CDR1 is SGHTA, CDR2 FQGTGA. In DNA, the CDR3 is TGTGCCAGCAGCCGATCGGGGGGCCGGAACACAGATACGCAGTATTTT. Translating it yields CASSRSGGRNTDTQYF.

The genes are TRBV6-5 and TRBJ1-4; 7 bases line up with TRBD1. The CDR3 is made up of 14 amino acids. Per the germline V gene, CDR1 is MNHEY and CDR2 is SVGAGI. J lost 8 bases, V lost 6 bases, and 9 bases had no gene match. CDR3 sequence (DNA): TGTGCCAGCAGCACGGGACAGCCGGGGGAAAAACTGTTTTTT. Its protein is CASSTGQPGEKLFF.

The gene calls are TRBV5-1 and TRBJ2-1, with TRBD1 matching 9 bases. Germline trimming cut 4 bases from V and 9 bases from J; bases unmatched to any gene: 17. Germline V gene data show CDR1 as SGHRS and CDR2 as YFSETQ. This CDR3 is built from 17 residues. CDR3 sequence (DNA): TGCGCCAGCAGCCCGTCGTACAGGGGGCTGTTTAAATTTGAGCAGTTCTTC. It translates to CASSPSYRGLFKFEQFF. Combining the CDR3 with reference TRBV5-1 and TRBJ2-1 gives the whole variable domain KAGVTQTPRYLIKTRGQQVTLSCSPISGHRSVSWYQQTPGQGLQFLFEYFSETQRNKGNFPGRFSGRQFSNSRSEMNVSTLELGDSALYLCASSPSYRGLFKFEQFFGPGTRLTVL.

This clone was recorded only once. The chain combines TRBV6-5 with TRBJ1-5; no firm D call. The CDR3 has 14 amino acids. CDR1 and CDR2 from the germline V gene are MNHEY and SVGAGI. Trimming took 3 bases from V and 7 from J, leaving 13 bases between them. For the CDR3, the DNA is TGTGCCAGCAGTTATAGCACGGGGAGGCAGCCCCAGCATTTT. This gives the protein CASSYSTGRQPQHF.

The chain links TRBV7-2 to TRBJ2-4, with 9 bases aligning to TRBD1. This CDR3 has 13 residues. CDR1 is SGHTA, CDR2 FQGNSA, per germline. J lost 10 bases, V lost 7 bases, and 8 bases had no gene match. The CDR3 protein is CASKGQGGRIQYF. DNA of the CDR3: TGTGCCAGCAAGGGACAGGGCGGGCGAATTCAGTACTTC.

This chain uses TRBV30 with TRBJ2-1, with TRBD1 matching over 8 bases. The CDR3 spans 13 residues. Germline-derived CDR1 and CDR2 are GTSNPN and SVGIG (reference sequence). V lost 0 bases, J lost 9 bases, and 4 bases stayed unmatched. The DNA of the CDR3 is TGTGCCTGGAGTGTAAGTACAGGGGGTGAGCAGTTCTTC. It codes for CAWSVSTGGEQFF. The full variable domain, in which reference TRBV30 and TRBJ2-1 provide the parts outside the CDR3, is SQTIHQWPATLVQPVGSPLSLECTVEGTSNPNLYWYRQAAGRGLQLLFYSVGIGQISSEVPQNLSASRPQDRQFILSSKKLLLSDSGFYLCAWSVSTGGEQFFGPGTRLTVL.

As concerns this clone: Other DNA sequences in the sample encode the same CDR3. The CDR3 here is CASSLGAGVDTQYF. CDR3 nucleotides: TGTGCCAGCAGCCTAGGGGCGGGGGTGGATACGCAGTATTTT. The rearrangement joins TRBV7-3 to TRBJ2-3; 7 positions match TRBD2. V trimming: 5 bases; J trimming: 6 bases; junction bases outside the gene matches: 8. CDR3 length equals 14 residues. The germline CDR1 and CDR2 sequences are SGHTA and FQGTGA.

This clone occurred a few times. The gene calls are TRBV3-1 (or the pseudogene TRBV3-2) and TRBJ1-1; 10 bases are a match to TRBD1. V trimming: 4 bases; J trimming: 4 bases; junction bases outside the gene matches: 12. This CDR3 comprises 17 residues. CDR1 is LGHDT and CDR2 is YNNKEL in the germline V gene (reference sequence). CDR3 sequence: CASSPVPGQGSGTEAFF. CDR3 nucleotides: TGTGCCAGCAGCCCAGTCCCGGGACAGGGGTCGGGCACTGAAGCTTTCTTT.

The gene calls are TRBV20-1 and TRBJ2-7, with a weak D call TRBD1 (5 bases). The CDR3 is 11 amino acids. Germline-derived CDR1 and CDR2 are DFQATT and SNEGSKA (reference sequence). Between the trimmed V and J ends, which lost 6 bases and 3 bases, there was a span of 9 bases. This CDR3 reads CSAATVYEQYF. The CDR3, as DNA: TGCAGTGCCGCGACAGTCTACGAGCAGTACTTC.

The chain combines TRBV7-9 with TRBJ2-4; TRBD2 agrees at 14 bases. This CDR3 is built from 18 residues. J lost 0 bases, V lost 3 bases, and 4 bases had no gene match. Germline V lookup: CDR1 SEHNR, CDR2 FQNEAQ (reference sequence). The CDR3 DNA reads as TGTGCCAGCAGCTTCGGACTAGCGGGGGGCCTAGCCAAAAACATTCAGTACTTC. This gives the protein CASSFGLAGGLAKNIQYF.

The chain is built from TRBV2 and TRBJ1-6, with TRBD1 as a possible D gene (5 bases). Trimming pared 2 bases from V and 12 bases from J, leaving 23 bases between. CDR3 length equals 17 residues. Germline CDR1 is SNHLY and CDR2 is FYNNEI. The CDR3 region is CASSESLLDQAGVPLHF. CDR3 nucleotides: TGTGCCAGCAGTGAATCCCTCTTGGACCAGGCGGGGGTACCCCTCCACTTT.

The chain links TRBV7-9 to TRBJ1-2; D ambiguous. Germline V lookup: CDR1 SEHNR, CDR2 FQNEAQ (reference sequence). The CDR3 is made up of 13 amino acids. V dropped 1 base and J dropped 4 bases, with 7 bases sitting between them. CDR3 residues: CASSLGESYGYTF. The CDR3 DNA reads as TGTGCCAGCAGCTTAGGGGAGAGCTATGGCTACACCTTC.

This clone appeared a single time. V is TRBV6-6 and J is TRBJ1-4; D gene uncertain. The germline CDR1 and CDR2 sequences are MNHNY and SVGAGI (reference sequence). The germline V and J ends were trimmed by 10 bases and 5 bases, with 17 bases remaining between them. This CDR3 has 14 residues. The CDR3: CATMSSLSNEKLFF. CDR3 DNA sequence: TGTGCCACCATGAGCTCACTGTCAAATGAAAAACTGTTTTTT.

The chain recombines TRBV28 with TRBJ2-7, with a weak D call TRBD2 (6 bases). This CDR3 comprises 14 residues. Germline CDR1 is MDHEN and CDR2 is SYDVKM. The germline V and J ends were trimmed by 6 bases and 3 bases, with 15 bases remaining between them. The DNA of the CDR3 is TGTGCCAGCAGGCTTGGAGGGGTCGGCTACGAGCAGTACTTC. Translating gives CASRLGGVGYEQYF.

This sequence joins TRBV30 and TRBJ1-3; D not resolved. Germline loops: CDR1 GTSNPN, CDR2 SVGIG (reference sequence). The ends were cut back, 2 bases at V and 0 bases at J, with 23 bases in the middle. This CDR3 is 19 amino acids long. The CDR3 DNA reads TGTGCCTGGAGTCCCCGGTTGTCTTTTATGAGGGACTCTGGAAACACCATATATTTT. This encodes CAWSPRLSFMRDSGNTIYF.

The genes are TRBV5-1 and TRBJ2-7, with 7 nucleotides matching TRBD1. V trimming: 5 bases; J trimming: 5 bases; junction bases outside the gene matches: 7. CDR1 and CDR2 from the germline V gene are SGHRS and YFSETQ. The CDR3 length is 13 residues. This chain's CDR3 is CASRETGTNEQYF. CDR3 bases: TGCGCCAGCAGGGAGACAGGGACGAACGAGCAGTACTTC. The entire variable domain, with the rest obtained from reference TRBV5-1 and TRBJ2-7, is as follows: KAGVTQTPRYLIKTRGQQVTLSCSPISGHRSVSWYQQTPGQGLQFLFEYFSETQRNKGNFPGRFSGRQFSNSRSEMNVSTLELGDSALYLCASRETGTNEQYFGPGTRLTVT.

As for this clone: The same CDR3 can be traced to other DNA sequences in this sample. The chain employs TRBV28 and TRBJ1-1, with TRBD1 matching 9 bases. In germline, CDR1 is MDHEN, CDR2 SYDVKM. The CDR3 has 14 amino acids. V lost 3 bases to trimming and J lost 3 bases; unmatched junction nucleotides: 2. The CDR3 sequence: CASSLGQGYTEAFF. The CDR3 DNA reads TGTGCCAGCAGTTTGGGACAGGGATACACTGAAGCTTTCTTT.

This chain joins TRBV5-1 and TRBJ2-1; 8 nucleotides match TRBD2. The V segment lost 3 bases and the J segment 9 bases; nucleotides outside the gene matches: 23. This CDR3 contains 19 residues. CDR1 is SGHRS and CDR2 is YFSETQ in the germline V gene. The CDR3 sequence is CASSSPQSGGGILGSEQFF. DNA for the CDR3: TGCGCCAGCAGCTCCCCTCAGAGCGGGGGAGGTATACTGGGGAGTGAGCAGTTCTTC.

This clone was counted once. This sample includes further DNA sequences coding for the same CDR3. V gene TRBV28 combines with J gene TRBJ2-7; 8 bases are a match to TRBD1. The CDR3 consists of 15 residues. V shed 8 bases and J 3 bases; nucleotides not matched to a gene: 12. CDR1 is MDHEN and CDR2 is SYDVKM in the germline V gene. The CDR3 coding sequence is TGTGCCAGCGTCAGAACAGGGGGAATAAGCTACGAGCAGTACTTC. Its translation: CASVRTGGISYEQYF.

This clone was recorded a few times. The rearrangement uses TRBV6-5 and TRBJ1-6, with D possibly TRBD1 on 5 matching bases. The germline V gene encodes CDR1 MNHEY and CDR2 SVGAGI. This CDR3 has 15 residues. Trimming stripped 8 bases from V and 6 bases from J, with 17 bases between. CDR3 in amino acids: CASGTGLVLNSPLHF. Here the CDR3 DNA reads TGTGCCAGCGGTACAGGATTAGTCCTTAATTCACCCCTCCACTTT.

The CDR3 loop is CASSLGGGGYTDTQYF. Here the CDR3 DNA reads TGTGCCAGCAGCTTGGGAGGCGGGGGCTACACAGATACGCAGTATTTT. The chain joins TRBV5-8 to TRBJ2-3; weak D call: TRBD2 (7 bases). V lost 0 bases to trimming and J lost 2 bases, with 13 bases between them. Germline V gives CDR1 SGHTS, CDR2 YDEGEE. This CDR3 contains 16 residues.

The chain is built from TRBV7-2 and TRBJ2-3; 8 bases are shared with TRBD2. V dropped 2 bases and J dropped 4; count of bases not matched to a gene: 8. The CDR3 is made up of 16 amino acids. From germline, CDR1 is SGHTA and CDR2 FQGNSA. In DNA, the CDR3 is TGTGCCAGCAGCTTAAGCATTGGCGGGGGGTCAGATACGCAGTATTTT. As protein: CASSLSIGGGSDTQYF.